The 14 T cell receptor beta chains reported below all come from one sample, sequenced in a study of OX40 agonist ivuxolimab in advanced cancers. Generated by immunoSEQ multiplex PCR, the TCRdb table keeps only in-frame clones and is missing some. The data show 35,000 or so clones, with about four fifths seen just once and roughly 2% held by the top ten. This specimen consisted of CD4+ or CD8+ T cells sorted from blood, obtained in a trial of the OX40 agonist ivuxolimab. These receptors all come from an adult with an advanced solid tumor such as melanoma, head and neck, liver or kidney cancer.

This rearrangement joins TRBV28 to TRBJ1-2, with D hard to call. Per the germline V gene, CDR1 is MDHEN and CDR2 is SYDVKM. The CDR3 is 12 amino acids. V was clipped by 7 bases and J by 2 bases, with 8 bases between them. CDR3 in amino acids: CASIADNYGYTF. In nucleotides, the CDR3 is TGTGCCAGCATCGCAGACAACTATGGCTACACCTTC.

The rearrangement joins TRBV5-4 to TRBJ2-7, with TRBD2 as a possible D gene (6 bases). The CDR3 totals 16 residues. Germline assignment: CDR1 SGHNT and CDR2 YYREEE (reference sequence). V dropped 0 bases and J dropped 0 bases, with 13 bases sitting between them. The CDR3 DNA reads TGTGCCAGCAGCTTGGCTGATGGAGGGAGCTCCTACGAGCAGTACTTC. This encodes CASSLADGGSSYEQYF.

CDR3 protein: CASSLSKSVDSPLHF. The CDR3, as DNA: TGTGCCAGCAGCTTATCTAAGTCCGTTGATTCACCCCTCCACTTT. The gene calls are TRBV5-4 and TRBJ1-6, with D unresolved. V was clipped by 2 bases and J by 8 bases, with 14 bases between them. This CDR3 is 15 amino acids long. Per the germline V gene, CDR1 is SGHNT and CDR2 is YYREEE (reference sequence).

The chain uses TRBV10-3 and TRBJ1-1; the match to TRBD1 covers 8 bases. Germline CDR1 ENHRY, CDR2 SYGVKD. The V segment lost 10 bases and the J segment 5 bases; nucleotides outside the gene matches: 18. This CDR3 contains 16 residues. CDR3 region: CASQPGQGGPRTEAFF. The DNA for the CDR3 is TGTGCCAGCCAGCCCGGACAGGGTGGCCCTAGGACTGAAGCTTTCTTT.

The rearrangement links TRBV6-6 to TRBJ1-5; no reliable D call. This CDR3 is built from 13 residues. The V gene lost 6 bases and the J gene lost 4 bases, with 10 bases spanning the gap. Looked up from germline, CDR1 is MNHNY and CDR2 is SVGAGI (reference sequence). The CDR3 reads CASSSDVNQPQHF. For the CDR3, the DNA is TGTGCCAGCAGCTCGGACGTAAATCAGCCCCAGCATTTT.

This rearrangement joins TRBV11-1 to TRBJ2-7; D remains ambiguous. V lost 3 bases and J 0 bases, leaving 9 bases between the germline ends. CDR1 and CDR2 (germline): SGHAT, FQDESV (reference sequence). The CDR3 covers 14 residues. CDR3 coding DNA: TGTGCCAGCAGCTTCCCGGACGGCTCCTACGAGCAGTACTTC. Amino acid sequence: CASSFPDGSYEQYF. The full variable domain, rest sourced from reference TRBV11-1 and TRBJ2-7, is EAEVAQSPRYKITEKSQAVAFWCDPISGHATLYWYRQILGQGPELLVQFQDESVVDDSQLPKDRFSAERLKGVDSTLKIQPAELGDSAMYLCASSFPDGSYEQYFGPGTRLTVT.

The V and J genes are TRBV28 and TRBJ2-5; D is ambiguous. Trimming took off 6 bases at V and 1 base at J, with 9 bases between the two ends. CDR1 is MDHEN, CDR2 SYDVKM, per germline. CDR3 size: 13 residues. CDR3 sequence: CASSRDFQETQYF. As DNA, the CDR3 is TGTGCCAGCAGCCGCGACTTCCAAGAGACCCAGTACTTC.

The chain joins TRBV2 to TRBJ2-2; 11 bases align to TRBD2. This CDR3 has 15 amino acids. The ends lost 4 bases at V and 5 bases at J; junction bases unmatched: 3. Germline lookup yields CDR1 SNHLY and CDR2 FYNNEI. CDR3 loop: CASSVAGGPTGELFF. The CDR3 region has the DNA TGTGCCAGCAGTGTAGCGGGAGGGCCAACCGGGGAGCTGTTTTTT.

CDR3 sequence reads: CAISASLAEYNEQFF. CDR3 in DNA: TGTGCCATCAGTGCTTCGCTAGCGGAGTACAATGAGCAGTTCTTC. The chain combines TRBV10-3 with TRBJ2-1; TRBD2 aligns across 7 bases. The V gene's germline CDR1 is ENHRY and CDR2 SYGVKD. Unmatched junction bases numbered 7, after V lost 4 bases and J lost 4 bases. The CDR3 is made up of 15 amino acids.

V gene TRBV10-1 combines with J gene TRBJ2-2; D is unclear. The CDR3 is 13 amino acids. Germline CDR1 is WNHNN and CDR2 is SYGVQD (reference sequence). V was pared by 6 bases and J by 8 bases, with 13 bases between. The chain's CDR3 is CASSPKSRGELFF. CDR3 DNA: TGCGCCAGCAGCCCAAAATCTAGGGGGGAGCTGTTTTTT.

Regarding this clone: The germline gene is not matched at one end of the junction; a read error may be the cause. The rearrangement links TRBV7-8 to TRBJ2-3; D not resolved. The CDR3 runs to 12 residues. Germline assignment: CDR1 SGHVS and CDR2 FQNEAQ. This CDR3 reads CASSLIVGVADF. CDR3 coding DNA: TGTGCCAGCAGCTTAATCGTGGGCGTAGCTGATTTT.

The CDR3 protein is CASSLRVGTGVGGSSEQYF. Written as DNA, the CDR3 is TGTGCCAGCAGTTTAAGGGTTGGGACAGGGGTGGGGGGTAGTTCCGAGCAGTACTTC. The chain employs TRBV27 and TRBJ2-7; 10 nucleotides align to TRBD1. Germline CDR1 and CDR2: MNHEY and SMNVEV (reference sequence). V was pared by 2 bases and J by 6 bases, with 19 bases of the junction left unmatched. The CDR3 runs to 19 residues.

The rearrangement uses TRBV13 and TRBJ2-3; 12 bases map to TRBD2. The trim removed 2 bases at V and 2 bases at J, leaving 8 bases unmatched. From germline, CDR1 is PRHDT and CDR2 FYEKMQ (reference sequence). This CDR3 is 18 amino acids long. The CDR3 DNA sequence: TGTGCCAGCAGCTTAATCATGACTAGCGGGAGAGTCACAGATACGCAGTATTTT. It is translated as CASSLIMTSGRVTDTQYF.

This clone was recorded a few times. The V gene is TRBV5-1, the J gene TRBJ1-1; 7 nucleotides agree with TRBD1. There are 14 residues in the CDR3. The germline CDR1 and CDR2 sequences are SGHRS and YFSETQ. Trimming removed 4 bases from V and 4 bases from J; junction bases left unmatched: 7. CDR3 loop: CASSPTGWPTEAFF. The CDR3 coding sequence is TGCGCCAGCAGCCCGACAGGGTGGCCCACTGAAGCTTTCTTT.